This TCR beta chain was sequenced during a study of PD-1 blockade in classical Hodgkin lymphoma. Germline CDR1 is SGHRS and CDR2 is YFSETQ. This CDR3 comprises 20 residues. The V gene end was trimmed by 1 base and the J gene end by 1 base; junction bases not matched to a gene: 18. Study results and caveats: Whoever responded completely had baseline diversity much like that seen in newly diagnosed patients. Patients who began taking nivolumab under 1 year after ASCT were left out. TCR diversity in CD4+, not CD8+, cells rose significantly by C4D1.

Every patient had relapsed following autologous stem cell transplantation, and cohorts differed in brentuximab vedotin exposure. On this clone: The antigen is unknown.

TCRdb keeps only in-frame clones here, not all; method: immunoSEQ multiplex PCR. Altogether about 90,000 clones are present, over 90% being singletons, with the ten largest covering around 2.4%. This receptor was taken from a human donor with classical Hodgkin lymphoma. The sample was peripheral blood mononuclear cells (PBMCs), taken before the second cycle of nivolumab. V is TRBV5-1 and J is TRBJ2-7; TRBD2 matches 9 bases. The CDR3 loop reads CASSLRVVSGSAVQSYEQYF. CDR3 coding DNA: TGCGCCAGCAGCTTGCGGGTTGTTAGCGGGAGCGCGGTCCAGTCCTACGAGCAGTACTTC.